One sample yielded the 22 T cell receptor beta chains listed below, sequenced in a study of cytomegalovirus exposure and HLA in healthy donors. With 60 Vbeta and 13 Jbeta primers, the PCR was carried out. The data were produced by immunoSEQ multiplex PCR, yet TCRdb's version contains in-frame clones alone and is incomplete. The repertoire holds more than 150,000 clones, with around three quarters as singletons. Sequences were obtained from PBMCs. The receptors shown here come from a woman aged 25 to 39 in good health and CMV-seropositive.

This chain joins TRBV5-1 and TRBJ2-7, with D perhaps matching TRBD2 (5 bases). The V gene lost 0 bases and the J gene lost 4 bases, with 11 bases spanning the gap. The CDR3 consists of 14 residues. Germline CDR1 and CDR2: SGHRS and YFSETQ. CDR3 in amino acids: CASSLGAVGYEQYF. DNA for the CDR3: TGCGCCAGCAGCTTGGGAGCGGTGGGTTACGAGCAGTACTTC.

The chain combines TRBV6-6 with TRBJ1-2; the match to TRBD1 covers 10 bases. The CDR3 contains 15 residues. Trimming removed 5 bases from V and 3 bases from J; junction bases left unmatched: 6. Germline CDR1 reads MNHNY; CDR2 reads SVGAGI (reference sequence). The CDR3 region has the DNA TGTGCCAGCAGTCGTCCCGGGACAGGGGACTATGGCTACACCTTC. Amino acid sequence: CASSRPGTGDYGYTF.

About this clone: Other DNA sequences in the same sample also yield this CDR3. V usage is TRBV5-1 and J usage is TRBJ2-7; D remains unclear. CDR1 and CDR2 from the germline V gene are SGHRS and YFSETQ. V was clipped by 4 bases and J by 3 bases, with 14 bases between them. This CDR3 contains 14 residues. The CDR3 region is CASSPGGASYEQYF. CDR3 coding DNA: TGCGCCAGCAGCCCCGGTGGAGCCAGCTACGAGCAGTACTTC. Filled out from reference TRBV5-1 and TRBJ2-7, the complete variable domain reads KAGVTQTPRYLIKTRGQQVTLSCSPISGHRSVSWYQQTPGQGLQFLFEYFSETQRNKGNFPGRFSGRQFSNSRSEMNVSTLELGDSALYLCASSPGGASYEQYFGPGTRLTVT.

The gene calls are TRBV21-1 and TRBJ1-5; whether TRBD1, the table's D call, matches the DNA was not checked. TRBV21-1 counts as a pseudogene. The length of the CDR3 is 17 residues. The CDR3 here is CASSKGNPTGNDQPQHF. The CDR3 region has the DNA TGTGCCAGCAGCAAAGGGAACCCGACAGGGAACGATCAGCCCCAGCATTTT.

The chain carries TRBV2 and TRBJ2-5; D is perhaps TRBD1 (5 bases). CDR3 length: 11 residues. V lost 9 bases to trimming and J lost 5 bases, with 10 bases between them. The germline CDR1 and CDR2 sequences are SNHLY and FYNNEI. CDR3 sequence: CARGLRETQYF. The CDR3 bases are TGTGCCAGGGGGCTCAGGGAGACCCAGTACTTC.

In its sample, this clone was seen once. This chain connects TRBV5-1 to TRBJ2-5; 8 nucleotides line up with TRBD2. V lost 1 base and J lost 4; bases outside the gene matches: 3. This CDR3 is built from 14 residues. Germline lookup yields CDR1 SGHRS and CDR2 YFSETQ. The chain's CDR3 is CASSLFGGGETQYF. The CDR3, as DNA: TGCGCCAGCAGCTTGTTCGGGGGGGGAGAGACCCAGTACTTC.

This clone was seen a few times. This chain joins TRBV14 and TRBJ2-1, with D maybe TRBD2 (6 bases). Trimming shortened V by 0 bases and J by 14 bases, and 14 bases separated the two germline ends. Germline V lookup: CDR1 SGHDN, CDR2 FVKESK. The CDR3 has 13 residues. The CDR3 loop is CASSQDRVGLKFF. The CDR3 DNA reads TGTGCCAGCAGCCAAGATAGGGTGGGACTCAAGTTCTTC.

V is TRBV5-1 and J is TRBJ2-3; D gene unclear. CDR1 is SGHRS, CDR2 YFSETQ, per germline. This CDR3 region has 11 residues. Trimming pared 5 bases from V and 5 bases from J, leaving 6 bases between. In nucleotides, the CDR3 is TGCGCCAGCAGTCAACAAGATACGCAGTATTTT. As protein: CASSQQDTQYF.

This clone was seen only a few times. This chain's CDR3 is CASSFLAGPDGELFF. CDR3 bases: TGTGCCAGCAGCTTCCTAGCGGGGCCGGACGGGGAGCTGTTTTTT. The chain links TRBV7-9 to TRBJ2-2; the match to TRBD2 covers 9 bases. V lost 3 bases, J lost 7 bases, and 6 bases stayed unmatched. Germline V CDR1 and CDR2: SEHNR, FQNEAQ (reference sequence). This CDR3 has 15 residues.

The chain combines TRBV6-6 with TRBJ1-4, with D possibly being TRBD1 (5 bases). V was pared by 0 bases and J by 8 bases, with 16 bases between. The V gene's germline CDR1 is MNHNY and CDR2 SVGAGI (reference sequence). The CDR3 runs to 16 residues. DNA for the CDR3: TGTGCCAGCAGTTACTCGAGTCCTCCGGGGGGGGAAAAACTGTTTTTT. It codes for CASSYSSPPGGEKLFF.

The chain recombines TRBV7-3 with TRBJ2-5; 8 nucleotides agree with TRBD1. CDR3 length: 18 residues. V was pared by 5 bases and J by 5 bases, with 19 bases of the junction left unmatched. Germline loops: CDR1 SGHTA, CDR2 FQGTGA. The CDR3 loop reads CASSPQGASLLQGETQYF. The CDR3 DNA sequence: TGTGCCAGCAGCCCGCAGGGGGCGTCGCTCCTTCAAGGGGAGACCCAGTACTTC.

The V gene is TRBV11-3, the J gene TRBJ2-7; TRBD2 matches 9 bases. This CDR3 has 14 amino acids. Trimming took 3 bases from V and 0 from J; bases not matched to a gene: 0. Germline assignment: CDR1 SGHNT and CDR2 YENEEA. Written as DNA, the CDR3 is TGTGCCAGCAGCTTGCGGGGGGGCTCCTACGAGCAGTACTTC. Translated: CASSLRGGSYEQYF.

J is TRBJ2-7 and V is TRBV11-2; tentative D call: TRBD1 (5 bases). There are 17 residues in the CDR3. Germline-derived CDR1 and CDR2 are SGHAT and FQNNGV. V was clipped by 5 bases and J by 0 bases, with 20 bases between them. The CDR3 sequence is CASSLVNRPDSSYEQYF. The CDR3 DNA follows: TGTGCCAGCAGCCTAGTAAACCGCCCAGACAGCTCCTACGAGCAGTACTTC.

CDR3 DNA: TGTGCCAGCAGCGTAGGACAGGGGGCCTACAATGAGCAGTTCTTC. It translates to CASSVGQGAYNEQFF. The chain links TRBV9 to TRBJ2-1; 9 bases are shared with TRBD1. The junction had 0 bases not matched to a gene; V was cut back by 0 bases and J by 2 bases. The CDR3 has 15 residues. Germline V gene lookup returns CDR1 SGDLS and CDR2 YYNGEE.

V is TRBV4-1 and J is TRBJ2-7; possible D gene TRBD1, 5 bases. Germline V gene data show CDR1 as MGHRA and CDR2 as YSYEKL. This CDR3 contains 15 residues. Trimming took 3 bases from V and 5 from J, leaving 17 bases between them. The CDR3 DNA follows: TGCGCCAGCAGCCAGGTTTGGTCAGGGATAAACGAGCAGTACTTC. Translation gives CASSQVWSGINEQYF.

The chain employs TRBV12-5 and TRBJ1-1; D gene unclear. V lost 0 bases to trimming and J lost 4 bases, with 12 bases between them. CDR1 LGHNT and CDR2 FRNRAP come from the germline V gene. This CDR3 is built from 15 residues. The CDR3 DNA reads TGTGCTAGTGGTTTGGTAATCGGGGAGGGCACTGAAGCTTTCTTT. Translated, it gives CASGLVIGEGTEAFF.

The chain carries TRBV7-2 and TRBJ2-3, with TRBD2 matching over 7 bases. Germline assignment: CDR1 SGHTA and CDR2 FQGNSA. The CDR3 length is 17 residues. Trimming at V came to 2 bases and at J to 2 bases, leaving 10 bases not matched to a gene. The chain's CDR3 is CASSLYLASGLTDTQYF. The CDR3 coding sequence is TGTGCCAGCAGCTTATATCTGGCTAGCGGACTCACAGATACGCAGTATTTT.

J is TRBJ1-6 and V is TRBV30; maybe TRBD1 (5 bases). The CDR3 is 14 residues long. The ends were cut back, 0 bases at V and 6 bases at J, with 9 bases in the middle. Germline CDR1 and CDR2: GTSNPN and SVGIG (reference sequence). The CDR3 DNA sequence: TGTGCCTGGAGTGTAGGGGCCAGTAATTCACCCCTCCACTTT. It yields the protein CAWSVGASNSPLHF. Full variable domain (remainder filled in from reference TRBV30 and TRBJ1-6): SQTIHQWPATLVQPVGSPLSLECTVEGTSNPNLYWYRQAAGRGLQLLFYSVGIGQISSEVPQNLSASRPQDRQFILSSKKLLLSDSGFYLCAWSVGASNSPLHFGNGTRLTVT.

The chain has TRBV7-9 and TRBJ1-5; the D gene is possibly TRBD1 (5 bases). The V end lost 3 bases, the J end lost 4 bases, and 13 bases lay between the germline ends. Per the germline V gene, CDR1 is SEHNR and CDR2 is FQNEAQ (reference sequence). The CDR3 spans 15 residues. The CDR3 loop reads CASSLSGGANQPQHF. The CDR3, as DNA: TGTGCCAGCAGCTTGTCGGGGGGAGCTAATCAGCCCCAGCATTTT.

This clone is a singleton in its sample. The rearrangement uses TRBV5-1 and TRBJ2-1; a possible D gene is TRBD1 (6 bases). Trimming pared 4 bases from V and 0 bases from J, leaving 14 bases between. CDR1 is SGHRS, CDR2 YFSETQ, per germline. The CDR3 is 16 amino acids. CDR3 in DNA: TGCGCCAGCAGCCCAGGGACACTCGGCTCCTACAATGAGCAGTTCTTC. It specifies CASSPGTLGSYNEQFF.

This clone was found once. The chain is built from TRBV11-3 and TRBJ2-3; TRBD1 matches at 9 bases. Germline V gene lookup returns CDR1 SGHNT and CDR2 YENEEA. The CDR3 is 15 amino acids. V dropped 5 bases and J dropped 2; count of bases not matched to a gene: 5. CDR3 DNA: TGTGCCAGCAGCCTCGGGACAGGGCACACAGATACGCAGTATTTT. Residues: CASSLGTGHTDTQYF.

The gene calls are TRBV28 and TRBJ2-3; D remains ambiguous. This CDR3 comprises 11 residues. CDR1 is MDHEN and CDR2 is SYDVKM in the germline V gene. V lost 5 bases and J lost 2, with 2 bases in between. The CDR3 nucleotides read TGTGCCAGCAGTCACACAGATACGCAGTATTTT. It encodes CASSHTDTQYF.